One sample yielded the 30 T cell receptor beta chains listed below, sequenced in a study of OX40 agonist ivuxolimab in advanced cancers. Only in-frame clones appear in the TCRdb table, and some are missing; sequencing was by immunoSEQ multiplex PCR. The sample yields some 150,000 clones, about 92% seen once. The sample in question was CD4+ or CD8+ T cells sorted from blood, obtained in a trial of the OX40 agonist ivuxolimab. These TCRs come from an adult with an advanced solid tumor such as melanoma, head and neck, liver or kidney cancer.

The gene calls are TRBV5-4 and TRBJ2-1; tentatively, D is TRBD1 (6 bases). This CDR3 contains 12 residues. The germline gives CDR1 SGHNT, CDR2 YYREEE (reference sequence). The V end lost 2 bases, the J end lost 12 bases, and 12 bases lay between the germline ends. The DNA for the CDR3 is TGTGCCAGCAGCTTCGACAGGTCCCTGCAGTTCTTC. Translating gives CASSFDRSLQFF.

This chain joins TRBV19 and TRBJ2-5; TRBD1 matches at 7 bases. The CDR3 is made up of 14 amino acids. V gave up 5 bases and J gave up 0 bases; unmatched junction bases: 3. Germline V CDR1 and CDR2: LNHDA, SQIVND (reference sequence). As DNA, the CDR3 is TGTGCCAGTAGTTCGCAGGGGGACCAAGAGACCCAGTACTTC. Translated: CASSSQGDQETQYF.

V usage is TRBV5-5 and J usage is TRBJ1-1; tentatively, D is TRBD1 (5 bases). Germline V lookup: CDR1 SGHKS, CDR2 YYEKEE (reference sequence). The V gene lost 1 base and the J gene lost 6 bases, with 10 bases spanning the gap. The length of the CDR3 is 13 residues. The CDR3 loop is CASSLSGGSEAFF. Written as DNA, the CDR3 is TGTGCCAGCAGCTTGTCGGGGGGTTCTGAAGCTTTCTTT. Looking up the rest from reference TRBV5-5 and TRBJ1-1 gives the full variable domain: DAGVTQSPTHLIKTRGQQVTLRCSPISGHKSVSWYQQVLGQGPQFIFQYYEKEERGRGNFPDRFSARQFPNYSSELNVNALLLGDSALYLCASSLSGGSEAFFGQGTRLTVV.

The J gene is TRBJ1-2, the V gene TRBV19, with D hard to call. CDR1 LNHDA and CDR2 SQIVND come from the germline V gene (reference sequence). The CDR3 contains 15 residues. V was trimmed by 3 bases and J by 5 bases, leaving 16 bases between them. CDR3: CASSIQVGIEYGYTF. CDR3 in DNA: TGTGCCAGTAGTATCCAGGTCGGAATCGAATATGGCTACACCTTC.

The count of this clone is one. The J gene is TRBJ2-6, the V gene TRBV5-1, with D possibly being TRBD2 (6 bases). The CDR3 runs to 16 residues. Germline V gene data show CDR1 as SGHRS and CDR2 as YFSETQ. Deletions cut 3 bases from V and 0 bases from J, with 10 bases between. The CDR3 DNA reads as TGCGCCAGCAGCTCGGGACTGAGCTCTGGGGCCAACGTCCTGACTTTC. This gives the protein CASSSGLSSGANVLTF. The full variable domain, with the rest looked up from reference TRBV5-1 and TRBJ2-6, is KAGVTQTPRYLIKTRGQQVTLSCSPISGHRSVSWYQQTPGQGLQFLFEYFSETQRNKGNFPGRFSGRQFSNSRSEMNVSTLELGDSALYLCASSSGLSSGANVLTFGAGSRLTVL.

The CDR3 loop is CASSPGLAVAKNIQYF. CDR3 coding DNA: TGTGCCAGCAGCCCGGGACTAGCGGTAGCCAAAAACATTCAGTACTTC. The V call is TRBV28, the J call TRBJ2-4, with 11 bases matching TRBD2. Looked up from germline, CDR1 is MDHEN and CDR2 is SYDVKM. The length of the CDR3 is 16 residues. The V segment lost 6 bases and the J segment 0 bases; nucleotides outside the gene matches: 4. Full variable domain (remainder filled in from reference TRBV28 and TRBJ2-4): DVKVTQSSRYLVKRTGEKVFLECVQDMDHENMFWYRQDPGLGLRLIYFSYDVKMKEKGDIPEGYSVSREKKERFSLILESASTNQTSMYLCASSPGLAVAKNIQYFGAGTRLSVL.

The chain links TRBV7-2 to TRBJ2-3; D uncertain. This CDR3 comprises 11 residues. The germline V gene encodes CDR1 SGHTA and CDR2 FQGNSA. The V end was cut by 2 bases, the J end by 4 bases, with 1 base between. The CDR3 DNA reads as TGTGCCAGCAGCTTACCAGATACGCAGTATTTT. The encoded protein is CASSLPDTQYF.

This chain uses TRBV6-5 with TRBJ1-2, with 7 bases aligning to TRBD1. V lost 8 bases to trimming and J lost 3 bases; unmatched junction nucleotides: 9. This CDR3 spans 14 amino acids. Per the germline V gene, CDR1 is MNHEY and CDR2 is SVGAGI. The CDR3 DNA reads TGTGCCAGCCTGGGACAGTGGGGATACTATGGCTACACCTTC. Its translation: CASLGQWGYYGYTF.

The rearrangement links TRBV11-2 to TRBJ2-7; D is perhaps TRBD1 (6 bases). This CDR3 spans 14 amino acids. Germline V gene data show CDR1 as SGHAT and CDR2 as FQNNGV. Deletions cut 2 bases from V and 1 base from J, with 9 bases between. CDR3 loop: CASSLNRESYEQYF. In DNA form, the CDR3 reads TGTGCCAGCAGCTTAAACAGGGAATCCTACGAGCAGTACTTC.

V is TRBV19 and J is TRBJ2-7, with D unresolved. With 4 bases removed from V and 3 bases from J, the gap between germline ends came to 10 bases. Germline CDR1 and CDR2: LNHDA and SQIVND (reference sequence). This CDR3 region has 13 residues. The CDR3: CASSNGQIYEQYF. The DNA of the CDR3 is TGTGCCAGTAGTAATGGTCAGATCTACGAGCAGTACTTC.

This chain uses TRBV6-5 with TRBJ1-3; D not resolved. Trimming took 0 bases from V and 2 from J, leaving 11 bases between them. Germline CDR1 and CDR2: MNHEY and SVGAGI. The CDR3 consists of 16 residues. The CDR3 bases are TGTGCCAGCAGTTACTCGAACAAACTAGCTGGAAACACCATATATTTT. It codes for CASSYSNKLAGNTIYF.

The rearrangement joins TRBV6-5 to TRBJ1-2; TRBD1 is a possible D gene (5 bases). The germline V gene has CDR1 MNHEY and CDR2 SVGAGI. V was trimmed by 7 bases and J by 8 bases, leaving 14 bases between them. The CDR3 is 12 residues long. In DNA, the CDR3 is TGTGCCAGCACCGCCCGGGGCCAGGGCTACACCTTC. Residues: CASTARGQGYTF.

The chain couples TRBV7-2 to TRBJ1-2; no clear D gene. The CDR3 loop spans 12 amino acids. Per the germline V gene, CDR1 is SGHTA and CDR2 is FQGNSA. The V and J ends lost 5 bases and 2 bases respectively, with 6 bases between them. CDR3 DNA: TGTGCCAGCAGCCCCGGGAACTATGGCTACACCTTC. This sequence encodes CASSPGNYGYTF.

The chain uses TRBV9 and TRBJ2-1, with 12 bases identical to TRBD2. CDR1 and CDR2 from the germline V gene are SGDLS and YYNGEE. The CDR3 sequence is 16 residues long. The J segment lost 8 bases and the V segment lost 0 bases, leaving 6 bases of the junction unmatched. DNA of the CDR3: TGTGCCAGCAGCGTAGTACTAGCGGGGGGTATGGATGAGCAGTTCTTC. Its protein is CASSVVLAGGMDEQFF.

This clone was counted a single time. This chain joins TRBV9 and TRBJ2-3; no reliable D call. Germline values: CDR1 SGDLS, CDR2 YYNGEE. The CDR3 is 12 residues long. The V end lost 4 bases, the J end lost 6 bases, and 9 bases lay between the germline ends. CDR3 sequence reads: CASSSQSDTQYF. The CDR3 coding sequence is TGTGCCAGCAGCTCCCAGTCGGATACGCAGTATTTT.

This clone turned up a few times. V gene TRBV6-5 combines with J gene TRBJ1-5; 9 bases are shared with TRBD1. Germline lookup yields CDR1 MNHEY and CDR2 SVGAGI. The CDR3 spans 15 residues. V shed 6 bases and J 8 bases; nucleotides not matched to a gene: 11. The CDR3 DNA sequence: TGTGCCAGCAGGATACAGGGGGCGTCCTTGGAGCCCCAGCATTTT. This translates into CASRIQGASLEPQHF.

V gene TRBV5-1 combines with J gene TRBJ1-6, with D perhaps TRBD1 (5 bases). Trimming removed 0 bases at V and 16 bases at J, with 11 bases between. CDR3 length equals 12 residues. CDR1 and CDR2 (germline): SGHRS, YFSETQ. CDR3 in amino acids: CASSLEGPQLHF. The DNA for the CDR3 is TGCGCCAGCAGCTTGGAGGGACCTCAACTCCACTTT.

The chain employs TRBV21-1 and TRBJ2-5; TRBD1 is the table's D call, not checked against the DNA. TRBV21-1 is termed a pseudogene. There are 18 residues in the CDR3. CDR3 residues: CASSKAGDRQGAQETQYF. CDR3 nucleotides: TGTGCCAGCAGCAAAGCCGGGGACCGACAGGGGGCTCAAGAGACCCAGTACTTC.

The chain has TRBV30 and TRBJ1-5, with 7 bases matching TRBD1. This CDR3 has 15 residues. Trimming removed 2 bases from V and 2 bases from J; junction bases left unmatched: 6. The germline V gene has CDR1 GTSNPN and CDR2 SVGIG (reference sequence). For the CDR3, the DNA is TGTGCCTGGAGTAGAGGGGGCGCCGGCAATCAGCCCCAGCATTTT. This sequence encodes CAWSRGGAGNQPQHF. Variable domain in full (rest from reference TRBV30 and TRBJ1-5): SQTIHQWPATLVQPVGSPLSLECTVEGTSNPNLYWYRQAAGRGLQLLFYSVGIGQISSEVPQNLSASRPQDRQFILSSKKLLLSDSGFYLCAWSRGGAGNQPQHFGDGTRLSIL.

This clone was seen just once. V and J are TRBV5-1 and TRBJ2-1; 15 bases match TRBD2. The germline V gene has CDR1 SGHRS and CDR2 YFSETQ. Losses at the gene ends were 4 bases for V and 7 bases for J; bases not matched to a gene: 3. The CDR3 has 15 residues. As DNA, the CDR3 is TGCGCCAGCAGCATGGGACTAGCGGGGGGAAATGAGCAGTTCTTC. Translation gives CASSMGLAGGNEQFF.

V is TRBV5-5 and J is TRBJ2-1; the match to TRBD2 covers 8 bases. The CDR3 runs 17 residues. The germline CDR1 and CDR2 sequences are SGHKS and YYEKEE (reference sequence). V was clipped by 2 bases and J by 9 bases; unmatched bases: 16. The CDR3 sequence: CASSFILAGSLRGEQFF. Written as DNA, the CDR3 is TGTGCCAGCAGCTTTATCCTAGCGGGTAGTCTACGCGGTGAGCAGTTCTTC.

V usage is TRBV7-2 and J usage is TRBJ1-5, with 9 bases fitting TRBD1. The germline V gene has CDR1 SGHTA and CDR2 FQGNSA. The length of the CDR3 is 17 residues. With 5 bases clipped from V and 7 bases from J, the junction kept 15 bases outside the gene matches. The CDR3, as DNA: TGTGCCAGCAGCCTGAGAGTGGACAGGGGTAAAAGGCAGCCCCAGCATTTT. Translating it yields CASSLRVDRGKRQPQHF.

This clone was seen only once. This chain uses TRBV7-9 with TRBJ1-1, with 8 positions matching TRBD1. V dropped 5 bases and J dropped 4; count of bases not matched to a gene: 9. This CDR3 is 15 amino acids long. From germline, CDR1 is SEHNR and CDR2 FQNEAQ (reference sequence). CDR3 protein: CASSLQGAVGTEAFF. DNA for the CDR3: TGTGCCAGCAGCCTTCAGGGGGCGGTGGGCACTGAAGCTTTCTTT.

V usage is TRBV11-2 and J usage is TRBJ1-3; D not certain. Per the germline V gene, CDR1 is SGHAT and CDR2 is FQNNGV. The CDR3 contains 15 residues. Deletions cut 1 base from V and 0 bases from J, with 7 bases between. CDR3 sequence: CASSLAPFSGNTIYF. In nucleotides, the CDR3 is TGTGCCAGCAGCTTAGCCCCATTCTCTGGAAACACCATATATTTT.

This clone was recorded once. The chain combines TRBV19 with TRBJ2-2, with D perhaps TRBD1 or TRBD2 (6 bases each). The CDR3 consists of 17 residues. V dropped 7 bases and J dropped 1 base, with 19 bases sitting between them. Germline CDR1 LNHDA, CDR2 SQIVND (reference sequence). CDR3 sequence (DNA): TGTGCCAGTACCCCATTTTGGAGGGGGGAGAACACCGGGGAGCTGTTTTTT. This gives the protein CASTPFWRGENTGELFF.

The chain has TRBV7-2 and TRBJ2-2; D not certain. The V gene lost 4 bases and the J gene lost 3 bases, with 15 bases spanning the gap. The CDR3 has 16 residues. Germline V gene lookup returns CDR1 SGHTA and CDR2 FQGNSA. CDR3 DNA sequence: TGTGCCAGCAGCTCCCGGCCGCGCTCTTACACCGGGGAGCTGTTTTTT. It translates to CASSSRPRSYTGELFF.

The V gene is TRBV19, the J gene TRBJ1-1; a weak D match, TRBD1 (6 bases). V dropped 8 bases and J dropped 1 base, with 8 bases sitting between them. The CDR3 contains 12 residues. Germline assignment: CDR1 LNHDA and CDR2 SQIVND (reference sequence). This CDR3 is CASRGANTEAFF. In nucleotides, the CDR3 is TGTGCCAGTCGGGGGGCGAACACTGAAGCTTTCTTT.

This clone was recorded once. The rearrangement uses TRBV5-1 and TRBJ2-5, with 14 bases lining up with TRBD2. The trim removed 2 bases at V and 5 bases at J, leaving 8 bases unmatched. CDR1 and CDR2 from the germline V gene are SGHRS and YFSETQ. The CDR3 covers 17 residues. As DNA, the CDR3 is TGCGCCAGCAGCTTTGAGGGACTAGCGGGAGTCAGGGAGACCCAGTACTTC. Amino acids: CASSFEGLAGVRETQYF.

The CDR3 DNA follows: TGTGCCAGCAGTGAATTGCGGCTAGCGGGGGAAGAGACCCAGTACTTC. It translates to CASSELRLAGEETQYF. The chain combines TRBV25-1 with TRBJ2-5, with 10 bases identical to TRBD2. V lost 1 base and J lost 3; bases outside the gene matches: 5. CDR3 length: 16 amino acids. CDR1 is MGHDK and CDR2 is SYGVNS in the germline V gene.

V gene TRBV9 combines with J gene TRBJ2-1, with D perhaps TRBD2 (5 bases). Trimming shortened V by 0 bases and J by 4 bases, and 11 bases separated the two germline ends. Germline V gives CDR1 SGDLS, CDR2 YYNGEE. The CDR3 extends over 15 amino acids. DNA for the CDR3: TGTGCCAGCAGCGTAGGAGGGCGAAATTACAATGAGCAGTTCTTC. This gives the protein CASSVGGRNYNEQFF.